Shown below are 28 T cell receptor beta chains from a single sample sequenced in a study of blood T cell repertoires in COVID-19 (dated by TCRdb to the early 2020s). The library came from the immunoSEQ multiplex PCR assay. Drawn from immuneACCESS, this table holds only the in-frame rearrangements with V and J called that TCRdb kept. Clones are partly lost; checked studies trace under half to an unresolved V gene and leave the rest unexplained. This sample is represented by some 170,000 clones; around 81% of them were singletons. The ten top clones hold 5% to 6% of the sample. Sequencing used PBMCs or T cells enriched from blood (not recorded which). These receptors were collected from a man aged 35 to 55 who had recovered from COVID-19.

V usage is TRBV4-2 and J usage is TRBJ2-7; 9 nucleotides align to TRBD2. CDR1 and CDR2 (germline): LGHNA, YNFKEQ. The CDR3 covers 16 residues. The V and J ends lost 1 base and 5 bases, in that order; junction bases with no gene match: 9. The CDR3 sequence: CASSQASSGAVDEQYF. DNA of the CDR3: TGTGCCAGCAGCCAAGCCTCTAGCGGGGCGGTTGACGAGCAGTACTTC.

The DNA for the CDR3 is TGTGCCTGGAGAGGAGTTGCCGACTCTGGAAACACCATATATTTT. Its translation is CAWRGVADSGNTIYF. V gene TRBV30 combines with J gene TRBJ1-3; D remains ambiguous. The CDR3 is 15 residues long. Per germline, CDR1 GTSNPN and CDR2 SVGIG (reference sequence). V was clipped by 3 bases and J by 0 bases, with 12 bases between them.

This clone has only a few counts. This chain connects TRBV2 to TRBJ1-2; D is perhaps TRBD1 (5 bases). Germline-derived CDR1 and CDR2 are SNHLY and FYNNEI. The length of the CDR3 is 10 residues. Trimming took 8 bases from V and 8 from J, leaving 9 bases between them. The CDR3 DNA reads TGTGCCAGCCGACAGAAAGGCTACACCTTC. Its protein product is CASRQKGYTF.

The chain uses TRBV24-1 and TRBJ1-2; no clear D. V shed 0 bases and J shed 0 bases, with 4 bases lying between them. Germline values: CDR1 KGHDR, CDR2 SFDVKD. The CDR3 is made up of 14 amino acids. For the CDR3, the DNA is TGTGCCACCAGTGATTTGACTTCTAACTATGGCTACACCTTC. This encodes CATSDLTSNYGYTF.

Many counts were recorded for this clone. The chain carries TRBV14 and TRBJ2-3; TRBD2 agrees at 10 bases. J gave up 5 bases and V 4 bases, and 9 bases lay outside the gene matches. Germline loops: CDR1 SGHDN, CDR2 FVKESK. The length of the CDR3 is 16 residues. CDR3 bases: TGTGCCAGCAGCCTCAATCCGGGACTAGCGAAAGATACGCAGTATTTT. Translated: CASSLNPGLAKDTQYF.

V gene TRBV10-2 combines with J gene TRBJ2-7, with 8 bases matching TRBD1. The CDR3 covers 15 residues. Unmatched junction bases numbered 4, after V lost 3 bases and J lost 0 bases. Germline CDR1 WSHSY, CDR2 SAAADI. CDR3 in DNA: TGCGCCAGCAGTGAACGGCAGGGGGCCTCCTACGAGCAGTACGTC. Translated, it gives CASSERQGASYEQYV.

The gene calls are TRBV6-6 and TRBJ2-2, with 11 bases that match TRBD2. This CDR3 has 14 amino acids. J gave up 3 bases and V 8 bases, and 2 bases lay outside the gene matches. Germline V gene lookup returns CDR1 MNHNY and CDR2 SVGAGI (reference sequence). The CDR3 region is CASRGLADTGELFF. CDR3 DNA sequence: TGTGCCAGCCGGGGACTAGCGGACACCGGGGAGCTGTTTTTT.

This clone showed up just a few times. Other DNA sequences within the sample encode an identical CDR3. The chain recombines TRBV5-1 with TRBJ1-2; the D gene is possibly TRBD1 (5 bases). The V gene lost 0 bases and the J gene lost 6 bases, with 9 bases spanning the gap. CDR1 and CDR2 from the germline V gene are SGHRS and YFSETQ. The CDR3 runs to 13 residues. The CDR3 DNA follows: TGCGCCAGCAGCTTGGGTGGAGGGGATGGCTACACCTTC. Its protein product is CASSLGGGDGYTF.

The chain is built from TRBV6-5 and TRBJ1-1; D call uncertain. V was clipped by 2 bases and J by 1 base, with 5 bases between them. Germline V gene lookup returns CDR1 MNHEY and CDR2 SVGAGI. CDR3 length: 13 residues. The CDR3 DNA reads TGTGCCAGCAGTTACATGGCGAACACTGAAGCTTTCTTT. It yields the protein CASSYMANTEAFF.

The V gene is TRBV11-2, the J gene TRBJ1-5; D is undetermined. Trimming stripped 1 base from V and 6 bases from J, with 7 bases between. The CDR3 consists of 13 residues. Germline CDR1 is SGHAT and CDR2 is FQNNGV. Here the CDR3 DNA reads TGTGCCAGCAGCTTAGGGAGGGCTCAGCCCCAGCATTTT. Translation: CASSLGRAQPQHF.

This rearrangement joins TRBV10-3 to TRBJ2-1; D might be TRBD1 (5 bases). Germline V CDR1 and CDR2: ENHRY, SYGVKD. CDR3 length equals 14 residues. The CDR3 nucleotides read TGTGGCCTAGGGGCAGCCAGCTCCTACAATGAGCAGTTCTTC. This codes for CGLGAASSYNEQFF.

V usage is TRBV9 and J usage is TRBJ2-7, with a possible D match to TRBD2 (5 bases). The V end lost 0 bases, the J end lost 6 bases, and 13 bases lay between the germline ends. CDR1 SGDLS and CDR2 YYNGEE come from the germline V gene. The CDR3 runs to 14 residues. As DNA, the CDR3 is TGTGCCAGCAGCGTAGGCGGGCTCGGCCTCGAGCAGTACTTC. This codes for CASSVGGLGLEQYF.

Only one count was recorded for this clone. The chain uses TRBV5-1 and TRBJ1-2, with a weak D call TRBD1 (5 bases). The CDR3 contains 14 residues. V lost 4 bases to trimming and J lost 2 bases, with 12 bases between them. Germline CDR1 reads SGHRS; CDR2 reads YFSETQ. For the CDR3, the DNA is TGCGCCAGCAGCCCCGGGGGGAGGAACTATGGCTACACCTTC. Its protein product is CASSPGGRNYGYTF.

The CDR3 loop is CASSVGGGVETQYF. Written as DNA, the CDR3 is TGTGCCAGCAGTGTGGGGGGGGGCGTTGAGACCCAGTACTTC. The rearrangement links TRBV2 to TRBJ2-5, with a weak D call TRBD2 (7 bases). Trimming removed 4 bases at V and 5 bases at J, with 14 bases between. The V gene's germline CDR1 is SNHLY and CDR2 FYNNEI. The CDR3 totals 14 residues.

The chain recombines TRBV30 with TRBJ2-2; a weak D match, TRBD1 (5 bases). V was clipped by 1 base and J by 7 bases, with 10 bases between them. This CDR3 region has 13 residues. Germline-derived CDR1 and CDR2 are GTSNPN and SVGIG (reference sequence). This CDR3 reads CAWSEDTHGELFF. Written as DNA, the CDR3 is TGTGCCTGGAGTGAGGACACCCACGGGGAGCTGTTTTTT.

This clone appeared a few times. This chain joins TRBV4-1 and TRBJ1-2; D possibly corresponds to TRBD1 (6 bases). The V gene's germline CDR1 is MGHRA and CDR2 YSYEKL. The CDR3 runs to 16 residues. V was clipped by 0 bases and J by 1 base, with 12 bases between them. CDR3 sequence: CASSQDTGYLNYGYTF. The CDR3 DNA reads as TGCGCCAGCAGCCAAGATACAGGGTACCTTAACTATGGCTACACCTTC.

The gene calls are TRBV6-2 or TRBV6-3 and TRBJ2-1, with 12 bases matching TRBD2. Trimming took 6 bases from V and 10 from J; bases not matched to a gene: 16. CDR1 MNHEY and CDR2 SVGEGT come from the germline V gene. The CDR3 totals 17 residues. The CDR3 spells CASSPSIPSGGASEQFF. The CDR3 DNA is TGTGCCAGCAGCCCTAGCATTCCTAGCGGGGGGGCGAGCGAGCAGTTCTTC.

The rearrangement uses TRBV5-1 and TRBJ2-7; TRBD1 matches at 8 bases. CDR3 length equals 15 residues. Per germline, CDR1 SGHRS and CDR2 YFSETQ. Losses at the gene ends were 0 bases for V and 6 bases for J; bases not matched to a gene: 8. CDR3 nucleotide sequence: TGCGCCAGCAGCTTGGGGCCAGGGGGCCTAAGCGAGCAGTACTTC. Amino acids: CASSLGPGGLSEQYF.

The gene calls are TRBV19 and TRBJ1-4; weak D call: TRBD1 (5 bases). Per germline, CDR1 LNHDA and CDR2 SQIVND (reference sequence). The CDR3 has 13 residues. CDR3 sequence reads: CAAGRSTNEKLFF. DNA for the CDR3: TGTGCTGCAGGGCGGTCAACTAATGAAAAACTGTTTTTT.

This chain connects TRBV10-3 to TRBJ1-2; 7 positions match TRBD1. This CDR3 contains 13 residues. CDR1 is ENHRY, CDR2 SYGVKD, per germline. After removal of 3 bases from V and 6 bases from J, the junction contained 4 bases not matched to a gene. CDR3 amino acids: CAISDRQGHGYTF. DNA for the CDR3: TGTGCCATCAGTGATCGACAGGGCCATGGCTACACCTTC.

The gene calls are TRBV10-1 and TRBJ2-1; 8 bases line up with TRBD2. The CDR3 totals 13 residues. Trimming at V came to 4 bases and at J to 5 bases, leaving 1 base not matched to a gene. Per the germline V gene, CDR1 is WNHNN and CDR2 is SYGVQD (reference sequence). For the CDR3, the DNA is TGCGCCAGCAGTGCGGGGGGGAACAATGAGCAGTTCTTC. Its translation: CASSAGGNNEQFF.

CDR3 amino acids: CASSPYQVPSGANVLTF. The CDR3 DNA sequence: TGTGCCAGCTCACCATATCAGGTTCCGTCTGGGGCCAACGTCCTGACTTTC. The chain links TRBV18 to TRBJ2-6; D unclear. Germline V gene lookup returns CDR1 KGHSH and CDR2 LQKENI. The V and J ends lost 2 bases and 1 base respectively, with 12 bases between them. The length of the CDR3 is 17 residues.

CDR3 DNA sequence: TGTGCCAGTACCATCCCGGGGGGCTACTTTTCCCTACTCCCCCCAGGCACTGAAGCTTTCTTT. Translating gives CASTIPGGYFSLLPPGTEAFF. The chain recombines TRBV19 with TRBJ1-1, with D possibly matching TRBD1 (6 bases). Trimming stripped 7 bases from V and 4 bases from J, with 37 bases between. The CDR3 is 21 amino acids. Germline values: CDR1 LNHDA, CDR2 SQIVND (reference sequence).

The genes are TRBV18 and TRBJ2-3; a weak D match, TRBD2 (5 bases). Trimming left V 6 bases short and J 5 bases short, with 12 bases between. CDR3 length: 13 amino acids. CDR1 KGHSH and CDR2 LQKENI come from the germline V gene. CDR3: CASSKAAVDTQYF. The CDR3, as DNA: TGTGCCAGCTCCAAGGCAGCGGTAGATACGCAGTATTTT.

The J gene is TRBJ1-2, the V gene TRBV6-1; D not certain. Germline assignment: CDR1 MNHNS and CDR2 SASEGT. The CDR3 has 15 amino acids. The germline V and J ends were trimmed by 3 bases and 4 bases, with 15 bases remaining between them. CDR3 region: CASSDTGIAGYGYTF. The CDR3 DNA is TGTGCCAGCAGTGATACGGGTATCGCCGGCTATGGCTACACCTTC.

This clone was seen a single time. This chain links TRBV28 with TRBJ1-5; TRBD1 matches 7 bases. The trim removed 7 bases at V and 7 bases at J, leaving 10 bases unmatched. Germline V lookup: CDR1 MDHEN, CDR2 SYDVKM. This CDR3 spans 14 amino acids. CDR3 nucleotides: TGTGCCAGCACCTTTGACAGGGCGGGACAGCCCCAGCATTTT. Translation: CASTFDRAGQPQHF. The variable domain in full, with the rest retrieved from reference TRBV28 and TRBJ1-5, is DVKVTQSSRYLVKRTGEKVFLECVQDMDHENMFWYRQDPGLGLRLIYFSYDVKMKEKGDIPEGYSVSREKKERFSLILESASTNQTSMYLCASTFDRAGQPQHFGDGTRLSIL.

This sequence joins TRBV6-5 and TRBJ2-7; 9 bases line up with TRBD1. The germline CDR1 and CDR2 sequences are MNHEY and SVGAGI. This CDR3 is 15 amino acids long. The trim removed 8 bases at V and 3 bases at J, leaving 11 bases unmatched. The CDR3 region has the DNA TGTGCCAGCCGGCAACAGACAGGGGGAATCTACGAGCAGTACTTC. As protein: CASRQQTGGIYEQYF.

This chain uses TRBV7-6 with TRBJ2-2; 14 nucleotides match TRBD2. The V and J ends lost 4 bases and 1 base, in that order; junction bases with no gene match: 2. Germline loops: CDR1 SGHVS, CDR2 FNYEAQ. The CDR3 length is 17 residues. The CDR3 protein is CASSSGLAGGNTGELFF. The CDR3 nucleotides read TGTGCCAGCAGCTCAGGACTAGCGGGGGGGAACACCGGGGAGCTGTTTTTT.